This TCR beta chain was observed in a study of blood T cell repertoires in COVID-19. Background on the study: From the United States, Italy and Spain came samples of acute and convalescent COVID-19. Sources were T cells, B-cell-depleted T cells, or PBMCs; the material itself was cDNA or gDNA.

Original analysis: Reference gene primers were amplified, and this amplification served to estimate nucleated cell counts. Assay used: immunoSEQ multiplex PCR; TCRdb lists only in-frame clones, some missing. V and J calls plus clone size are reproduced from that table; the DNA served to infer D and trimming. Of 200,000 to 300,000 clones listed, 80% to 90% are singletons. Sequenced: peripheral blood. This receptor was identified in a woman aged 45-60 years with acute or convalescent COVID-19.

The CDR3 DNA sequence: TGCAGTGCTAGGCCAGGGGAAGGCTACACCTTC. It yields the protein CSARPGEGYTF. This rearrangement joins TRBV20-1 to TRBJ1-2; tentatively, D is TRBD1 (6 bases). Per germline, CDR1 DFQATT and CDR2 SNEGSKA (reference sequence). The ends were cut back, 3 bases at V and 8 bases at J, with 10 bases in the middle. The CDR3 has 11 residues.